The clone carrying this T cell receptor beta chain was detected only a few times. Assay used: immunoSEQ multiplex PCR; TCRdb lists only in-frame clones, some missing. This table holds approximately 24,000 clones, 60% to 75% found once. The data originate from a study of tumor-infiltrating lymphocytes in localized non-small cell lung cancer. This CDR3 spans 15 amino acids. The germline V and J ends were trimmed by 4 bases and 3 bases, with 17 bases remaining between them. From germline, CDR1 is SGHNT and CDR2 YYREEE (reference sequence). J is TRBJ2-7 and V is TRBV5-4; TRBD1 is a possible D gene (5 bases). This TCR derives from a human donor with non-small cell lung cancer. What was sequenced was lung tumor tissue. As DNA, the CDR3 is TGTGCCAGCAGCCTACAGGATCAGGGTCTCTACGAGCAGTACTTC. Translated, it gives CASSLQDQGLYEQYF.